These 14 T cell receptor beta chains were all obtained from the same sample, sequenced in a study of blood T cells in healthy people across ages. With a J-beta primer mix and a sample-barcoded 5' primer, a second PCR ran about 7 to 12 cycles. TCRdb re-derived calls from the 5' RACE reads in MiXCR, one entry per CDR3 protein. The data show under 1 million distinct CDR3 sequences, roughly 44% seen once. Specimen: blood. These receptors were taken from a man aged 60 to 75 in good health.

V usage is TRBV11-3 and J usage is TRBJ2-2, with D maybe TRBD2 (6 bases). This CDR3 has 13 residues. V lost 1 base and J 7 bases, leaving 7 bases between the germline ends. Germline V gene lookup returns CDR1 SGHNT and CDR2 YENEEA. DNA of the CDR3: TGTGCCAGCAGCTTAGGGAGGGGCGGGGAGCTGTTTTTT. It translates to CASSLGRGGELFF. The full variable domain, its missing parts supplied by reference TRBV11-3 and TRBJ2-2, is EAGVVQSPRYKIIEKKQPVAFWCNPISGHNTLYWYLQNLGQGPELLIRYENEEAVDDSQLPKDRFSAERLKGVDSTLKIQPAELGDSAVYLCASSLGRGGELFFGEGSRLTVL.

The chain recombines TRBV5-1 with TRBJ2-5; weak D call: TRBD2 (7 bases). The DNA end favors TRBJ2-7, so the J call may be wrong. This CDR3 is built from 17 residues. Germline values: CDR1 SGHRS, CDR2 YFSETQ. The CDR3: CASSRGETGQRSYEQYF. CDR3 in DNA: TGCGCCAGCAGCCGGGGGGAAACAGGGCAACGGTCCTACGAGCAGTACTTC.

This clonotype was counted a few times. The chain employs TRBV7-8 and TRBJ2-1; D not certain. The CDR3 has 12 amino acids. Trimming pared 6 bases from V and 11 bases from J, leaving 14 bases between. Looked up from germline, CDR1 is SGHVS and CDR2 is FQNEAQ. CDR3 region: CASSHRDGKQFF. CDR3 coding DNA: TGTGCCAGCAGTCATAGGGATGGGAAGCAGTTCTTC.

This clonotype was seen only a few times. CDR3 sequence reads: CASSSVEGLTEAFF. DNA for the CDR3: TGTGCCAGCAGCTCGGTGGAAGGGCTCACTGAAGCTTTCTTT. This rearrangement joins TRBV11-2 to TRBJ1-1, with no clear D. This CDR3 has 14 amino acids. V dropped 4 bases and J dropped 4 bases, with 13 bases sitting between them. Germline V CDR1 and CDR2: SGHAT, FQNNGV.

The CDR3: CASSYRGREQYF. The DNA for the CDR3 is TGTGCCAGCAGTTACAGGGGGCGGGAGCAGTACTTC. This chain connects TRBV6-6 to TRBJ2-7; 7 positions match TRBD1. The junction had 2 bases not matched to a gene; V was cut back by 2 bases and J by 7 bases. CDR3 length equals 12 residues. Per germline, CDR1 MNHNY and CDR2 SVGAGI (reference sequence).

This clonotype occurred once. The rearrangement joins TRBV3-1 to TRBJ1-5, with no clear D. The V end lost 2 bases, the J end lost 10 bases, and 21 bases lay between the germline ends. The CDR3 runs 16 residues. The germline V gene has CDR1 LGHDT and CDR2 YNNKEL (reference sequence). The DNA for the CDR3 is TGTGCCAGCAGCCAAAACCTAGACCCAGGCTCCAGCCCCCAGCATTTT. It encodes CASSQNLDPGSSPQHF.

This rearrangement joins TRBV7-3 to TRBJ2-6, with D uncertain. CDR1 is SGHTA and CDR2 is FQGTGA in the germline V gene. The CDR3 length is 18 residues. The germline V and J ends were trimmed by 5 bases and 0 bases, with 17 bases remaining between them. The CDR3 region has the DNA TGTGCCAGCAGCCCTCTTTCAACAGCCAGCTCTGGGGCCAACGTCCTGACTTTC. This sequence encodes CASSPLSTASSGANVLTF.

The chain combines TRBV30 with TRBJ2-1; TRBD1 matches 7 bases. This CDR3 comprises 15 residues. From germline, CDR1 is GTSNPN and CDR2 SVGIG (reference sequence). V lost 5 bases, J lost 8 bases, and 15 bases stayed unmatched. The CDR3 protein is CAWAYRGPKGDEQFF. The CDR3 nucleotides are TGTGCCTGGGCCTATAGGGGGCCCAAGGGGGATGAGCAGTTCTTC. The whole variable domain, filled in from reference TRBV30 and TRBJ2-1, reads SQTIHQWPATLVQPVGSPLSLECTVEGTSNPNLYWYRQAAGRGLQLLFYSVGIGQISSEVPQNLSASRPQDRQFILSSKKLLLSDSGFYLCAWAYRGPKGDEQFFGPGTRLTVL.

This sequence joins TRBV12-3 or TRBV12-4 and TRBJ2-7, with no clear D. The CDR3 contains 13 residues. The ends were cut back, 5 bases at V and 3 bases at J, with 11 bases in the middle. This CDR3 is CASSTDWGYEQYF. Here the CDR3 DNA reads TGTGCCAGCAGTACCGACTGGGGCTACGAGCAGTACTTC.

This chain joins TRBV7-2 and TRBJ2-1; D is unclear. Germline V gives CDR1 SGHTA, CDR2 FQGNSA. Trimming pared 3 bases from V and 8 bases from J, leaving 11 bases between. This CDR3 is 13 amino acids long. The CDR3 region is CASSFIAGYEQFF. CDR3 in DNA: TGTGCCAGCAGCTTCATTGCTGGCTATGAGCAGTTCTTC.

The table lists this clonotype with a few counts. The chain recombines TRBV11-2 with TRBJ2-5; D unresolved. The V end was cut by 6 bases, the J end by 10 bases, with 21 bases between. This CDR3 spans 14 amino acids. Germline CDR1 SGHAT, CDR2 FQNNGV. CDR3 residues: CASSFDRGLGDQYF. The DNA for the CDR3 is TGTGCCAGCAGTTTCGACCGCGGTCTAGGTGACCAGTACTTC.

This clonotype was counted only a few times. The chain has TRBV5-6 and TRBJ2-3, with D perhaps TRBD1 or TRBD2 (5 bases each). The CDR3 loop spans 15 amino acids. V lost 2 bases, J lost 2 bases, and 12 bases lay in between. Germline CDR1 reads SGHDT; CDR2 reads YYEEEE. The CDR3 DNA follows: TGTGCCAGCAGCTTTGTGGGGGTTGACACAGATACGCAGTATTTT. Encoded protein: CASSFVGVDTDTQYF.

This chain links TRBV6-2 or TRBV6-3 with TRBJ2-1; 13 bases match TRBD2. V was clipped by 3 bases and J by 7 bases; unmatched bases: 3. The CDR3 contains 15 residues. The germline V gene has CDR1 MNHEY and CDR2 SVGEGT. CDR3 sequence reads: CASSYGLAGENEQFF. CDR3 bases: TGTGCCAGCAGTTATGGACTAGCGGGGGAGAATGAGCAGTTCTTC.

This clonotype was seen a few times. V and J are TRBV5-1 and TRBJ2-7; either TRBD1 or TRBD2 may supply D (5 bases each). Trimming removed 6 bases from V and 7 bases from J, with 14 bases in between. CDR1 and CDR2 from the germline V gene are SGHRS and YFSETQ. The CDR3 contains 12 residues. CDR3 in DNA: TGCGCCAGCACCCAGGAGAGGGGAGAGCAGTACTTC. Translating gives CASTQERGEQYF.